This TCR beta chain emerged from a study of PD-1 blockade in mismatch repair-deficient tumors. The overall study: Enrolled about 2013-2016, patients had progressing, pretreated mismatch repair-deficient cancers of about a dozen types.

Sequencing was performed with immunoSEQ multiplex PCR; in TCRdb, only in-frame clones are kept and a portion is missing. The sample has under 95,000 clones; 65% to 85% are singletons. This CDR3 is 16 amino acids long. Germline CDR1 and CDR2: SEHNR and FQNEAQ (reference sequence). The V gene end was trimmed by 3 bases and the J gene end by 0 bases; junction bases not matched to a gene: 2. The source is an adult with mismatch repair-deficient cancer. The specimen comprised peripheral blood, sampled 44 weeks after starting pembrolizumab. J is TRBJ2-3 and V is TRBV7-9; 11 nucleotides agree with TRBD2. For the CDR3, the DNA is TGTGCCAGCAGCTTGGGACTAGCGGAAAGCACAGATACGCAGTATTTT. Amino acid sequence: CASSLGLAESTDTQYF.